This entry concerns a single TCR beta chain. Its specificity is not known. TCR templates numbering around 9.6 x 10^4 were assayed per sample. Produced via immunoSEQ multiplex PCR; TCRdb's table is partial and in-frame only. The sample consists of about 120,000 clones, 93% of them appearing once. The sample comes from a study of siplizumab effects on memory and regulatory T cells. Broader study findings: Proliferating siplizumab-cultured Tregs lacked confirmed suppressive function. Naive T cells appeared more diverse than memory cells and seemed to be major alloresponse contributors. Memory cells that were CD4+ and unstimulated gave rise to alloreactive sequences, which siplizumab significantly reduced.

This sequence was found in a human donor in good health. The specimen was non-Treg CD4+ T cells sorted from blood.

The CDR3, as DNA: TGTGCCACCAGCAGGGACAGGGAAGGATTCTCCGAGCAGTACTTC. This codes for CATSRDREGFSEQYF. This rearrangement joins TRBV15 to TRBJ2-7; 8 positions match TRBD1. The V segment lost 3 bases and the J segment 6 bases; nucleotides outside the gene matches: 10. Germline V gene sequence: CDR1 LNHNV, CDR2 YYDKDF (reference sequence). The CDR3 runs 15 residues. Full variable domain (rest looked up from reference TRBV15 and TRBJ2-7): DAMVIQNPRYQVTQFGKPVTLSCSQTLNHNVMYWYQQKSSQAPKLLFHYYDKDFNNEADTPDNFQSRRPNTSFCFLDIRSPGLGDTAMYLCATSRDREGFSEQYFGPGTRLTVT.